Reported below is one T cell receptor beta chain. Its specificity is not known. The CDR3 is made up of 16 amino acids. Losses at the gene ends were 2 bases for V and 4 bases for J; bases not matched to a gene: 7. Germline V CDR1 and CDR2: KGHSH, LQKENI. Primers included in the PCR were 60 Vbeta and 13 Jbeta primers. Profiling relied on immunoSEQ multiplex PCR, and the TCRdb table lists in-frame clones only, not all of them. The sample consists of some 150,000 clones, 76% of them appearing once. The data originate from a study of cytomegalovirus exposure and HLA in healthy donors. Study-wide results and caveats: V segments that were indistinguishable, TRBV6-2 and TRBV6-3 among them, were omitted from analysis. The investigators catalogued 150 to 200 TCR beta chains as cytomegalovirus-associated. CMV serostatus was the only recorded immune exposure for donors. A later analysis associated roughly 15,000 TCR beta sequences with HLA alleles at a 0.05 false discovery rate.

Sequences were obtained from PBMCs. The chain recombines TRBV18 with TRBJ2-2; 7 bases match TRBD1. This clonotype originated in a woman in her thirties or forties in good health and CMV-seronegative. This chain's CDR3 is CASSPNRGPFTGELFF. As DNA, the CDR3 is TGTGCCAGCTCACCAAACAGGGGTCCCTTCACCGGGGAGCTGTTTTTT. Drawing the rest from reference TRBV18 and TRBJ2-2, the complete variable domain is NAGVMQNPRHLVRRRGQEARLRCSPMKGHSHVYWYRQLPEEGLKFMVYLQKENIIDESGMPKERFSAEFPKEGPSILRIQQVVRGDSAAYFCASSPNRGPFTGELFFGEGSRLTVL.